The 26 T cell receptor beta chains presented below share a single source sample, sequenced in a study of blood T cell repertoires in COVID-19 (dated by TCRdb to about 2020). The library was produced with the immunoSEQ multiplex PCR assay. As stored in TCRdb, this immuneACCESS dataset retains in-frame rearrangements with V and J assigned. A fraction of the clones does not appear; measured against another copy, unresolved V genes explain less than half of the discrepancy, and the remainder lacks a known reason. This sample lists under 200,000 clones; about 86% were detected once. Of the sample, 13% to 15% falls within the top ten clones. Sequenced input: peripheral blood. The receptors derive from a man aged 25-45 years with active or convalescent COVID-19.

The count of this clone is one. This rearrangement joins TRBV11-3 to TRBJ2-1; 7 nucleotides agree with TRBD2. CDR1 is SGHNT and CDR2 is YENEEA in the germline V gene. V was clipped by 6 bases and J by 7 bases; unmatched bases: 9. This CDR3 contains 14 residues. CDR3 nucleotides: TGTGCCAGCAGGGGACGCGGGGGTGGGAATGAGCAGTTCTTC. Its protein is CASRGRGGGNEQFF.

This chain connects TRBV6-5 to TRBJ2-3; D uncertain. Per germline, CDR1 MNHEY and CDR2 SVGAGI. The CDR3 spans 13 residues. V was shortened by 10 bases and J by 1 base, with 12 bases between the two germline ends. The CDR3 DNA reads TGTGCCATCAGCAATAGAGGCACAGATACGCAGTATTTT. Its translation: CAISNRGTDTQYF.

The CDR3 nucleotides are TGTGCCAGCAGCTTAGGAGGATTCAATGAGCAGTTCTTC. Translation gives CASSLGGFNEQFF. The chain uses TRBV7-2 and TRBJ2-1; D is unresolved. Trimming removed 1 base at V and 6 bases at J, with 7 bases between. Looked up from germline, CDR1 is SGHTA and CDR2 is FQGNSA. The CDR3 totals 13 residues.

This chain links TRBV4-3 with TRBJ2-1, with D perhaps matching TRBD1 (5 bases). The germline V gene encodes CDR1 LGHNA and CDR2 YSLEER. The CDR3 totals 16 residues. Trimming shortened V by 2 bases and J by 0 bases, and 11 bases separated the two germline ends. The CDR3: CASSQQGWSSYNEQFF. Written as DNA, the CDR3 is TGCGCCAGCAGCCAACAGGGCTGGAGCTCCTACAATGAGCAGTTCTTC.

In this sample, this clone turned up a few times. The chain couples TRBV7-6 to TRBJ2-7; 12 positions agree with TRBD1. Trimming at V came to 3 bases and at J to 2 bases, leaving 8 bases not matched to a gene. CDR3 length: 17 residues. CDR1 and CDR2 (germline): SGHVS, FNYEAQ. The CDR3 nucleotides read TGTGCCAGCAGCTTTTATCGGGACAGGGGGCTCCCCTACGAGCAGTACTTC. This gives the protein CASSFYRDRGLPYEQYF.

This chain links TRBV6-5 with TRBJ2-3; a possible D gene is TRBD1 (5 bases). The CDR3 consists of 15 residues. The V gene lost 2 bases and the J gene lost 0 bases, with 9 bases spanning the gap. Germline V lookup: CDR1 MNHEY, CDR2 SVGAGI. The CDR3: CASSYGGASTDTQYF. The CDR3 nucleotides are TGTGCCAGCAGTTACGGTGGGGCAAGCACAGATACGCAGTATTTT.

The chain uses TRBV11-2 and TRBJ1-1, with 7 bases aligning to TRBD1. The J segment lost 7 bases and the V segment lost 5 bases, leaving 10 bases of the junction unmatched. The CDR3 runs 14 residues. The germline V gene has CDR1 SGHAT and CDR2 FQNNGV. Written as DNA, the CDR3 is TGTGCCAGCAGCCAGTCGACAGGGACCGGTGAAGCTTTCTTT. This codes for CASSQSTGTGEAFF.

This chain connects TRBV5-1 to TRBJ2-1, with TRBD2 identical over 9 bases. Germline lookup yields CDR1 SGHRS and CDR2 YFSETQ. V gave up 0 bases and J gave up 2 bases; unmatched junction bases: 0. CDR3 length equals 15 residues. CDR3 nucleotide sequence: TGCGCCAGCAGCTTGGGCGGGGGGGCCTACAATGAGCAGTTCTTC. Amino acid sequence: CASSLGGGAYNEQFF.

The chain links TRBV5-4 to TRBJ1-2; 7 nucleotides align to TRBD1. Germline trimming cut 3 bases from V and 4 bases from J; bases unmatched to any gene: 6. This CDR3 has 14 residues. Germline assignment: CDR1 SGHNT and CDR2 YYREEE (reference sequence). The DNA for the CDR3 is TGTGCCAGCAGCTGGGGGACAGAGGGCTATGGCTACACCTTC. Protein product: CASSWGTEGYGYTF.

The CDR3 spells CASSPSGNQPQHF. The CDR3, as DNA: TGTGCCAGCAGCCCGAGTGGCAATCAGCCCCAGCATTTT. This chain uses TRBV14 with TRBJ1-5, with D hard to call. CDR3 length: 13 residues. V was clipped by 4 bases and J by 2 bases, with 6 bases between them. Germline V CDR1 and CDR2: SGHDN, FVKESK.

This chain joins TRBV28 and TRBJ2-7, with a tentative D call TRBD1 (6 bases). With 6 bases removed from V and 1 base from J, the gap between germline ends came to 10 bases. Germline V gives CDR1 MDHEN, CDR2 SYDVKM. The CDR3 is 13 residues long. CDR3 nucleotides: TGTGCCAGCAGCCCTGGACAGTCCTACGAGCAGTACGTC. Translation: CASSPGQSYEQYV.

In its sample, this clone was seen a few times. The junction departs from the called germline gene at one end, perhaps through a read error. This sequence joins TRBV28 and TRBJ2-2, with D maybe TRBD2 (6 bases). The CDR3 totals 14 residues. Per the germline V gene, CDR1 is MDHEN and CDR2 is SYDVKM. CDR3 nucleotides: TGTGCCAGTTTGGGTGACGGGGACCCGGGGGAACTGTTTTTT. It yields the protein CASLGDGDPGELFF. The full variable domain, in which reference TRBV28 and TRBJ2-2 provide the parts outside the CDR3, is DVKVTQSSRYLVKRTGEKVFLECVQDMDHENMFWYRQDPGLGLRLIYFSYDVKMKEKGDIPEGYSVSREKKERFSLILESASTNQTSMYLCASLGDGDPGELFFGEGSRLTVL.

The rearrangement uses TRBV5-1 and TRBJ2-1, with D possibly being TRBD2 (6 bases). V was pared by 3 bases and J by 0 bases, with 19 bases between. CDR3 length: 18 residues. CDR1 and CDR2 from the germline V gene are SGHRS and YFSETQ. CDR3 loop: CASSWGGAGLSSYNEQFF. CDR3 in DNA: TGCGCCAGCAGCTGGGGTGGGGCGGGACTCAGCTCCTACAATGAGCAGTTCTTC.

The chain couples TRBV2 to TRBJ1-1; maybe TRBD1 (5 bases). Deletions cut 5 bases from V and 1 base from J, with 20 bases between. CDR3 size: 17 residues. Germline V gene lookup returns CDR1 SNHLY and CDR2 FYNNEI. The CDR3, as DNA: TGTGCCAGCAGTCCCTTGGGGACTGGGAGATCGAACACTGAAGCTTTCTTT. Translated: CASSPLGTGRSNTEAFF.

The chain uses TRBV7-8 and TRBJ1-5; 11 positions match TRBD1. Trimming cost V 6 bases and J 6 bases; bases outside gene matches: 7. The germline CDR1 and CDR2 sequences are SGHVS and FQNEAQ. This CDR3 contains 15 residues. CDR3 protein: CASSQGQGAGQPQHF. The CDR3 DNA sequence: TGTGCCAGCAGTCAAGGACAGGGGGCCGGTCAGCCCCAGCATTTT.

The rearrangement uses TRBV7-9 and TRBJ2-3; 7 nucleotides line up with TRBD2. The CDR3 runs 15 residues. CDR1 SEHNR and CDR2 FQNEAQ come from the germline V gene (reference sequence). Unmatched junction bases numbered 5, after V lost 5 bases and J lost 0 bases. Here the CDR3 reads CASSVSSGSTDTQYF. Here the CDR3 DNA reads TGTGCCAGCAGCGTTAGTAGCGGGAGCACAGATACGCAGTATTTT.

The chain carries TRBV28 and TRBJ1-1, with D perhaps matching TRBD1 (6 bases). In germline, CDR1 is MDHEN, CDR2 SYDVKM. This CDR3 spans 14 amino acids. Deletions cut 2 bases from V and 4 bases from J, with 11 bases between. DNA of the CDR3: TGTGCCAGCAGTTTAGCGCAGGGGTTCACTGAAGCTTTCTTT. Its protein is CASSLAQGFTEAFF.

The rearrangement links TRBV24-1 to TRBJ1-2, with 7 bases identical to TRBD1. Trimming took 4 bases from V and 8 from J; bases not matched to a gene: 9. Germline-derived CDR1 and CDR2 are KGHDR and SFDVKD. The CDR3 has 14 residues. The CDR3 protein is CATSDPGTDLGYTF. CDR3 DNA sequence: TGTGCCACCAGTGACCCCGGGACAGATTTAGGCTACACCTTC.

The genes are TRBV3-1 (or the pseudogene TRBV3-2) and TRBJ1-2, with D possibly TRBD1 on 5 matching bases. Per the germline V gene, CDR1 is LGHDT and CDR2 is YNNKEL (reference sequence). The CDR3 has 14 amino acids. Trimming took 1 base from V and 4 from J, leaving 10 bases between them. In nucleotides, the CDR3 is TGTGCCAGCAGCCAAGTCCCGCAGGGCTATGGCTACACCTTC. Amino acid sequence: CASSQVPQGYGYTF.

The V call is TRBV5-6, the J call TRBJ2-6; the match to TRBD1 covers 7 bases. V gave up 4 bases and J gave up 0 bases; unmatched junction bases: 13. This CDR3 spans 19 amino acids. Germline CDR1 reads SGHDT; CDR2 reads YYEEEE. The DNA for the CDR3 is TGTGCCAGCAGCCCCTGGAGAGGGGGCCCGCTCTCTGGGGCCAACGTCCTGACTTTC. Its translation: CASSPWRGGPLSGANVLTF.

The V and J genes are TRBV2 and TRBJ2-2; D is undetermined. Germline-derived CDR1 and CDR2 are SNHLY and FYNNEI. Trimming shortened V by 7 bases and J by 5 bases, and 14 bases separated the two germline ends. The CDR3 totals 14 residues. The CDR3 sequence is CASTEVARTGELFF. The CDR3 bases are TGTGCCAGCACCGAAGTGGCTAGGACCGGGGAGCTGTTTTTT.

The chain uses TRBV3-1 (or the pseudogene TRBV3-2) and TRBJ2-1; 8 positions agree with TRBD1. The CDR3 has 14 amino acids. Germline V gives CDR1 LGHDT, CDR2 YNNKEL (reference sequence). The junction had 1 base not matched to a gene; V was cut back by 3 bases and J by 3 bases. As DNA, the CDR3 is TGTGCCAGCAGCCACACAGGGGGCTACAATGAGCAGTTCTTC. Amino acid sequence: CASSHTGGYNEQFF.

This chain joins TRBV6-2 or TRBV6-3 and TRBJ2-7; 7 bases line up with TRBD2. The germline gives CDR1 MNHEY, CDR2 SVGEGT. Trimming cost V 3 bases and J 2 bases; bases outside gene matches: 4. The CDR3 has 14 residues. The chain's CDR3 is CASSYWGLPYEQYF. DNA of the CDR3: TGTGCCAGCAGTTATTGGGGACTACCCTACGAGCAGTACTTC.

The rearrangement joins TRBV7-3 to TRBJ2-3, with no clear D. CDR1 SGHTA and CDR2 FQGTGA come from the germline V gene. V gave up 4 bases and J gave up 0 bases, with 8 bases separating them. The CDR3 extends over 14 amino acids. This chain's CDR3 is CASSSLSSTDTQYF. The CDR3 DNA follows: TGTGCCAGCAGCTCCCTGTCTAGCACAGATACGCAGTATTTT.

V is TRBV28 and J is TRBJ2-7, with 9 bases identical to TRBD2. V trimming: 5 bases; J trimming: 2 bases; junction bases outside the gene matches: 4. In germline, CDR1 is MDHEN, CDR2 SYDVKM. This CDR3 has 14 amino acids. The chain's CDR3 is CASSSGGPPYEQYV. CDR3 nucleotide sequence: TGTGCCAGCAGTAGCGGGGGGCCGCCCTACGAGCAGTACGTC.

This clone was counted between two and nine times. The chain recombines TRBV6-1 with TRBJ1-1; 10 bases agree with TRBD1. The CDR3 is 13 amino acids. J was trimmed by 11 bases and V by 1 base; bases with no gene match: 4. Germline-derived CDR1 and CDR2 are MNHNS and SASEGT. CDR3: CASSEVPGQGAFF. The CDR3 nucleotides are TGTGCCAGCAGTGAAGTGCCGGGACAGGGGGCTTTCTTT.